Below, one T cell receptor (beta chain) is given with its context. These data originate in a study of CD8 T cells in Susac syndrome. Background on the study: Treatment at blood withdrawal was none, corticosteroids, or intravenous immunoglobulin alone in Susac syndrome patients.

The RNA, about 0.5 to 1 ug, was put through reverse transcription using random hexamers. TCRdb fed the immunoSEQ multiplex PCR reads into MiXCR, producing one record per CDR3 protein. The repertoire consists of some 150,000 distinct CDR3 sequences, with around 93% occurring once and the leading ten covering more than 0.11%. The sample taken for sequencing was CD4+ T cells from PBMCs. This receptor was taken from a human donor with Susac syndrome.

CDR3 region: CSTSGTPYNEQFF. The CDR3 DNA sequence: TGCAGTACCAGCGGGACCCCCTACAATGAGCAGTTCTTC. The chain joins TRBV20-1 to TRBJ2-1, with 7 bases that match TRBD2. This CDR3 comprises 13 residues. From germline, CDR1 is DFQATT and CDR2 SNEGSKA (reference sequence). Germline trimming cut 8 bases from V and 2 bases from J; bases unmatched to any gene: 6.